This TCR beta chain comes out of a study of monozygotic twins with inflammatory bowel disease. Study results and caveats: Repertoire similarity did not separate concordant from discordant twins, possibly from limited power. Lower TCRbeta diversity (inverse Simpson) was seen in IBD patients than in healthy co-twins.

Per the germline V gene, CDR1 is LGHNA and CDR2 is YSLEER. This CDR3 is 13 amino acids long. Total RNA, at about 3,800 ng, went into every TCR library. Added by template switching were UMIs that each held a 6-nucleotide sample barcode. With the 5' RACE reads reprocessed, TCRdb shows one record per CDR3 protein and no DNA. The sample spans a few hundred thousand distinct CDR3 sequences; the ten largest clones claim about 2.5%. Comment on this clonotype: The antigen is undetermined.

The chain joins TRBV4-3 to TRBJ2-3; absent DNA, TCRdb's TRBD2 call cannot be checked. Sequenced input: blood. This clonotype was obtained from a human donor with ulcerative colitis or Crohn's disease, or a healthy co-twin of an affected twin (not recorded which). CDR3 in amino acids: CASSQAGGGVVYF.